The rows below give T cell receptor beta chains drawn from one sample of a study of tumor-infiltrating lymphocytes in localized non-small cell lung cancer. The repertoire was sequenced with immunoSEQ multiplex PCR; TCRdb's copy has only in-frame clones and lacks some. Of over 10,000 clones detected, 60% to 70% appear once; the ten largest clones hold 7%. What was sequenced was lung tumor tissue. The receptors were gathered from a human donor with non-small cell lung cancer. Both conserved end residues are part of each CDR3. The D gene is left open where the match is weak. Some rows have no size entry. The others give once, few or many, or a class for an expanded clone.

V: TRBV5-1; size: .; J: TRBJ2-3; D: .; CDR3: CASSLWGLTDTQYF; DNA: TGCGCCAGCAGCTTGTGGGGGTTAACAGATACGCAGTATTTT
V: TRBV10-2; size: .; J: TRBJ2-1; D: .; CDR3: CASSGSQGNGEQFF; DNA: TGCGCCAGCAGTGGTAGTCAGGGGAACGGTGAGCAGTTCTTC
V: TRBV6-5; size: .; J: TRBJ2-7; D: .; CDR3: CASSGADEQYF; DNA: TGTGCCAGCAGTGGCGCTGACGAGCAGTACTTC
V: TRBV6-5; size: .; J: TRBJ2-7; D: .; CDR3: CASSYSTISYEQYF; DNA: TGTGCCAGCAGTTACTCGACCATCAGCTACGAGCAGTACTTC
V: TRBV2; size: .; J: TRBJ1-5; D: .; CDR3: CASSEIGRSNQPQHF; DNA: TGTGCCAGCAGTGAAATTGGCAGAAGCAATCAGCCCCAGCATTTT
V: TRBV10-3; size: .; J: TRBJ2-1; D: TRBD2; CDR3: CAVSGGLDEQFF; DNA: TGTGCCGTGAGCGGGGGGCTTGATGAGCAGTTCTTC
V: TRBV10-3; size: .; J: TRBJ2-2; D: TRBD2; CDR3: CAISGLAGDTGELFF; DNA: TGTGCCATCAGTGGGCTAGCGGGAGACACCGGGGAGCTGTTTTTT
V: TRBV7-8; size: .; J: TRBJ1-5; D: TRBD1; CDR3: CASSSDRGYFSNQPQHF; DNA: TGTGCCAGCAGCTCGGACAGGGGGTATTTTAGCAATCAGCCCCAGCATTTT
V: TRBV11-2; size: .; J: TRBJ1-1; D: .; CDR3: CASSLLSDTEAFF; DNA: TGTGCCAGCAGCCTCCTTTCGGACACTGAAGCTTTCTTT
V: TRBV7-2; size: .; J: TRBJ2-5; D: TRBD2; CDR3: CASSRGLAGGETQYF; DNA: TGTGCCAGCAGCCGAGGACTAGCGGGAGGGGAGACCCAGTACTTC
V: TRBV19; size: medium-sized; J: TRBJ1-5; D: .; CDR3: CASSIRVWDSNQPQHF; DNA: TGTGCCAGTTCAATCAGGGTCTGGGATAGCAATCAGCCCCAGCATTTT
V: TRBV5-1; size: .; J: TRBJ1-4; D: .; CDR3: CASSFYGLGDTEKLFF; DNA: TGCGCCAGCAGCTTCTACGGGTTAGGGGACACTGAAAAACTGTTTTTT
V: TRBV18; size: once; J: TRBJ2-3; D: .; CDR3: CASSRQTDTDTQYF; DNA: TGTGCCAGCTCACGCCAGACTGACACAGATACGCAGTATTTT
V: TRBV30; size: few; J: TRBJ1-6; D: .; CDR3: CAWSFGWDSPLHF; DNA: TGTGCCTGGAGCTTCGGATGGGATTCACCCCTCCACTTT
V: TRBV13; size: .; J: TRBJ2-2; D: TRBD2; CDR3: CASRRGGAGDTGELFF; DNA: TGTGCCAGCAGACGGGGGGGAGCGGGGGACACCGGGGAGCTGTTTTTT
V: TRBV7-6; size: .; J: TRBJ2-3; D: .; CDR3: CASSLAGIFGDTDTQYF; DNA: TGTGCCAGCAGCTTAGCCGGGATTTTCGGGGACACAGATACGCAGTATTTT
V: TRBV12-5; size: .; J: TRBJ2-1; D: TRBD1; CDR3: CASGLSQGAVNEQFF; DNA: TGTGCTAGTGGTTTGAGTCAGGGGGCGGTCAATGAGCAGTTCTTC
V: TRBV7-9; size: once; J: TRBJ1-1; D: .; CDR3: CASSLERRNTEAFF; DNA: TGTGCCAGCAGCTTAGAACGGAGGAACACTGAAGCTTTCTTT
V: TRBV6-1; size: .; J: TRBJ1-5; D: .; CDR3: CASSDYGPNQPQHF; DNA: TGTGCCAGCAGTGATTACGGCCCCAATCAGCCCCAGCATTTT
V: TRBV10-2; size: once; J: TRBJ1-2; D: TRBD1; CDR3: CASSDGTGYSGYTF; DNA: TGCGCCAGCAGTGACGGGACAGGATATTCTGGCTACACCTTC
V: TRBV7-9; size: once; J: TRBJ2-1; D: TRBD1; CDR3: CASSETGSSYNEQFF; DNA: TGTGCCAGCAGCGAGACAGGGAGCTCCTACAATGAGCAGTTCTTC